This T cell receptor beta chain was retrieved from a study of TIL therapy for anti-PD-1-resistant metastatic lung cancer. Study details: Tumors carried a median about 1.5 non-synonymous mutations per megabase.

As for this clone: Its antigen is currently unknown.

Notes on the study in general: TIL clonotype persistence in blood showed no apparent association with response.

The immunoSEQ assay was v3. Measured with immunoSEQ multiplex PCR; TCRdb has only the in-frame clones, and not every one. The sample carries approximately 20,000 clones, approximately 79% recorded once. Germline-derived CDR1 and CDR2 are MRHNA and SNTAGT. This CDR3 has 18 amino acids. With V trimmed by 6 bases and J by 5 bases, 18 bases remained unmatched. Stated time point: pre-treatment sample, taken before nivolumab and TIL therapy. The V call is TRBV6-4, the J call TRBJ2-5; 10 bases line up with TRBD2. This material consisted of blood, taken at baseline. The receptor comes from a person aged 25 to 80 with non-small cell lung cancer. In DNA, the CDR3 is TGTGCCAGCAGGTGGCCGGGACTAGCGTGGGAAAAATGGGAGACCCAGTACTTC. It is translated as CASRWPGLAWEKWETQYF.